This T cell receptor (beta chain) was sequenced during a study of shared clonotypes between healthy human individuals. Regarding this clone: Its antigen is not identified. Other DNA sequences in this sample translate to the same CDR3.

This CDR3 region has 14 residues. V gave up 5 bases and J gave up 2 bases; unmatched junction bases: 5. CDR1 SGDLS and CDR2 YYNGEE come from the germline V gene. Naive CD8 cells, CD45RO-negative and positively selected for CCR7, excluded terminally differentiated effector memory CD45RA+ cells. Findings and caveats of the study: Generation of non-shared clonotypes was less probable than generation of clonotypes shared by all four donors. Across several donors, naive CD4 shared roughly 5.2%, naive CD8 about 3.2%, memory CD4 roughly 2.1%, memory CD8 more than 0.35%.

Data came from immunoSEQ multiplex PCR; TCRdb stores just in-frame clones and leaves some out. The table has about 2 million clones, approximately 94% seen once. Sequenced sample: naive CD8+ T cells sorted from blood. The V call is TRBV9, the J call TRBJ2-5; 8 bases are shared with TRBD2. The sequence derives from a man younger than 30 in good health. DNA for the CDR3: TGTGCCAGCAGTGTTAGCGGGACGCAAGAGACCCAGTACTTC. It encodes CASSVSGTQETQYF.